The clone carrying this TCR beta chain has only a few counts. The data were obtained in a study of human T cells and chemical hapten exposure. Study-level background: The sensitizer, 2% DPC, was used on around 2 cm by around 2 cm of upper inner arm skin.

CDR1 is MDHEN and CDR2 is SYDVKM in the germline V gene. The ends lost 6 bases at V and 1 base at J; junction bases unmatched: 8. CDR3 length: 15 amino acids. TCRdb passed the RACE reads through MiXCR, listing each CDR3 protein once. Of approximately 340,000 distinct CDR3 sequences detected, approximately 6.3% appear once; the ten largest clones hold 7.5% to 9%. Stated time point: patch test 1, 2 weeks after DPC sensitization. As to treatment: therapeutic diphenylcyclopropenone sensitization with weekly scalp DPC. J is TRBJ1-1 and V is TRBV28; TRBD1 aligns across 7 bases. This clonotype was sampled from a woman aged 18-35 years with alopecia areata. Some clones in this sample may be carry-over from other donors' samples. Specimen: whole blood, collected in connection with sensitization to the hapten diphenylcyclopropenone (DPC). CDR3 bases: TGTGCCAGCAGCGGACAGGATTTCCAGAACACTGAAGCTTTCTTT. This encodes CASSGQDFQNTEAFF. Supplemented by reference TRBV28 and TRBJ1-1, the full variable domain reads DVKVTQSSRYLVKRTGEKVFLECVQDMDHENMFWYRQDPGLGLRLIYFSYDVKMKEKGDIPEGYSVSREKKERFSLILESASTNQTSMYLCASSGQDFQNTEAFFGQGTRLTVV.